This TCR beta chain was captured in a study of human T cells and chemical hapten exposure. Whole-study context: 2% DPC was applied to approximately 2 cm by approximately 2 cm of upper inner arm skin for sensitization. Patch tests of 0.01% DPC on the upper back were read at 6 days.

Germline V gene lookup returns CDR1 SGHAT and CDR2 FQDESV (reference sequence). The ends lost 6 bases at V and 5 bases at J; junction bases unmatched: 9. CDR3 length: 15 residues. As for time point: patch test 3, about 24 weeks after DPC sensitization. Treatment reported: therapeutic diphenylcyclopropenone sensitization with weekly scalp DPC. What the library attached to individual cDNA molecules were unique molecular identifiers. TCRdb reanalysed the RACE reads using MiXCR and keeps one entry per CDR3 protein. Of some 74,000 distinct CDR3 sequences listed, 10% to 15% are singletons. This clonotype was recorded at least ten times.

Sequenced here: whole blood, sampled in connection with sensitization to the hapten diphenylcyclopropenone (DPC). The origin of this receptor is a woman between 45 and 65 years old with alopecia areata. Some clones in this sample may be carry-over from other donors' samples. The V call is TRBV11-1, the J call TRBJ2-5; 10 positions agree with TRBD1. The CDR3 here is CASSLGQGVRETQYF. DNA of the CDR3: TGTGCCAGCAGTCTCGGACAGGGGGTCAGGGAGACCCAGTACTTC.